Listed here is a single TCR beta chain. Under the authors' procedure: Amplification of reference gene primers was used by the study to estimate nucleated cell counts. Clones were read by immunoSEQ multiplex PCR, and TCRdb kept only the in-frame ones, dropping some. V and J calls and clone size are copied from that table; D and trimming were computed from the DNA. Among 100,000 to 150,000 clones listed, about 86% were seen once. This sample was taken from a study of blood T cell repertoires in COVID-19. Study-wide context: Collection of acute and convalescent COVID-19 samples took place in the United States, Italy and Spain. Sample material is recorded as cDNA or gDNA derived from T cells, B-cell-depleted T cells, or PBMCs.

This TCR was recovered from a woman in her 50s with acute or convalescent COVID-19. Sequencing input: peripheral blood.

This chain's CDR3 is CASSSRQGFGETQYF. In DNA, the CDR3 is TGTGCCAGCAGTTCCCGCCAGGGCTTCGGGGAGACCCAGTACTTC. The chain combines TRBV28 with TRBJ2-5, with a weak D call TRBD1 (5 bases). From germline, CDR1 is MDHEN and CDR2 SYDVKM. This CDR3 is built from 15 residues. V was pared by 4 bases and J by 5 bases, with 17 bases between. The entire variable domain, with the rest obtained from reference TRBV28 and TRBJ2-5, is as follows: DVKVTQSSRYLVKRTGEKVFLECVQDMDHENMFWYRQDPGLGLRLIYFSYDVKMKEKGDIPEGYSVSREKKERFSLILESASTNQTSMYLCASSSRQGFGETQYFGPGTRLLVL.